A selection of T cell receptor beta chains follows, all from one sample in a study of T cell changes during pregnancy in multiple sclerosis. Sequenced by immunoSEQ multiplex PCR; TCRdb stores in-frame clones only, minus some. This table holds 50,000 to 60,000 clones, about nine tenths found once. The starting material was peripheral blood, obtained in the first trimester of pregnancy. Source of these receptors: a female donor in good health, enrolled as a control in a pregnancy study. CDR3s include the opening cysteine and the closing phenylalanine or tryptophan. D genes are given only for firm matches. Size tells how often a clone was seen (once, few, many) or the class of an expanded clone, and some rows leave it out.

j_call d_call v_call clone_size cdr3_nt cdr3_aa
TRBJ2-5 TRBD2 TRBV7-9 NA TGTGCCAGCAGCCCTCAGGGAGGGGAGACCCAGTACTTC CASSPQGGETQYF
TRBJ2-1 TRBD2 TRBV29-1 NA TGCAGCGTTTCCCGGCGGCTAGCGGGAGTCGGTGAGCAGTTCTTC CSVSRRLAGVGEQFF
TRBJ2-3 TRBD2 TRBV4-2 NA TGTGCCAGCAGCCAAGGACTAGCGGAACCTAGCACAGATACGCAGTATTTT CASSQGLAEPSTDTQYF
TRBJ2-3 NA TRBV5-4 NA TGTGCCAGCAGCCCAGATCGATCGGGGTGGGATACGCAGTATTTT CASSPDRSGWDTQYF
TRBJ2-1 NA TRBV6-6 NA TGTGCCGCCCTTTCCGGGGGATCCTACAATGAGCAGTTCTTC CAALSGGSYNEQFF
TRBJ1-4 NA TRBV15 once TGTGCCACCGAACAGGACACTTCAACTAATGAAAAACTGTTTTTT CATEQDTSTNEKLFF
TRBJ2-3 TRBD1 TRBV5-6 NA TGTGCCAGCAGCTTGGGACAGGGGGTAGATACGCAGTATTTT CASSLGQGVDTQYF
TRBJ1-4 TRBD1 TRBV4-1 once TGCGCCAGCAGCCATGGGACAGGGTCTAATGAAAAACTGTTTTTT CASSHGTGSNEKLFF
TRBJ2-7 NA TRBV27 NA TGTGCCAGCAGTTTGATGGACGGACTTTACGAGCAGTACTTC CASSLMDGLYEQYF
TRBJ2-7 NA TRBV29-1 NA TGCAGCGTAGAGCGAGGGGGCTACGAGCAGTACTTC CSVERGGYEQYF
TRBJ2-7 TRBD1 TRBV27 NA TGTGCCAGCAGTCAAAGACAGGGGCGATCTCATGAGCAGTACTTC CASSQRQGRSHEQYF
TRBJ2-1 TRBD2 TRBV6-6 NA TGTGCCAGCAGCCTACTAGCGAGTTCCTACAATGAGCAGTTCTTC CASSLLASSYNEQFF
TRBJ2-7 NA TRBV11-2 NA TGTGCCAGCAGCTTAGTCTCACGGTGGGGAGACGAGCAGTACTTC CASSLVSRWGDEQYF
TRBJ1-5 NA TRBV5-1 NA TGCGCCAGCAGCTTGGCCCCTGGCAGCAATCAGCCCCAGCATTTT CASSLAPGSNQPQHF
TRBJ2-1 NA TRBV29-1 NA TGCAGCGTTGACGAGGGAGTATGGAATGAGCAGTTCTTC CSVDEGVWNEQFF
TRBJ2-3 TRBD2 TRBV4-1 NA TGCGCCAGCAGCCACCCGACGGGGGAAACTAGCGGGAGGACAGATACGCAGTATTTT CASSHPTGETSGRTDTQYF
TRBJ1-4 NA TRBV5-4 NA TGTGCCAGCAGCTTGCTTGGGGGCGCAGGTGGAGAAAAACTGTTTTTT CASSLLGGAGGEKLFF
TRBJ1-1 NA TRBV27 NA TGTGCCAGCAGTTTCCTCGGGTCTGAAGCTTTCTTT CASSFLGSEAFF
TRBJ1-5 NA TRBV30 NA TGTGCCTGGGGCCGGGGGGGTTATAATAGCAATCAGCCCCAGCATTTT CAWGRGGYNSNQPQHF
TRBJ2-5 NA TRBV7-9 NA TGTGCCAGCAGCTTCGCACAGGGTCAGGCACTGGGGACCCAGTACTTC CASSFAQGQALGTQYF
TRBJ2-7 NA TRBV15 NA TGTGCCACCGCAGGACTGGGAACCTACGAGCAGTACTTC CATAGLGTYEQYF
TRBJ2-1 TRBD2 TRBV5-1 NA TGCGCCAGCAGCCTCGGGACTAGCGGGGAGTGGGGGTTCAATGAGCAGTTCTTC CASSLGTSGEWGFNEQFF
TRBJ2-7 NA TRBV11-3 NA TGTGCCAGCAGCTTGGGCACCGAGCAGTACTTC CASSLGTEQYF
TRBJ1-1 NA TRBV5-4 few TGTGCCAGCATCTATGGCACTGAAGCTTTCTTT CASIYGTEAFF
TRBJ2-5 NA TRBV5-1 NA TGCGCCAGCAGCTCAAGCGCCTACCAAGAGACCCAGTACTTC CASSSSAYQETQYF
TRBJ2-3 NA TRBV5-1 once TGCGCCAGCAGGTCGGGGGGCGCGGCAGATACGCAGTATTTT CASRSGGAADTQYF
TRBJ2-5 TRBD2 TRBV9 NA TGTGCCAGCAGCGTAGTGGCGGGGGGCGGTGAGACCCAGTACTTC CASSVVAGGGETQYF
TRBJ1-1 NA TRBV7-9 NA TGTGCCAGCAGCCGCGGGACGAACACTGAAGCTTTCTTT CASSRGTNTEAFF
TRBJ1-4 TRBD1 TRBV6-1 NA TGTGCCAGCGCCCGGGACAGGGTCGGCGAAAAACTGTTTTTT CASARDRVGEKLFF
TRBJ2-1 NA TRBV19 NA TGTGCCAGTAGTATTGGGGCCGCTGGGGATGAGCAGTTCTTC CASSIGAAGDEQFF
TRBJ1-1 NA TRBV7-6 NA TGTGCCAGCAGCCCTTATAGTGTAGCTGAAGCTTTCTTT CASSPYSVAEAFF
TRBJ2-7 TRBD2 TRBV10-2 NA TGCGCCAGCAGTGGGGAGGGTAGCGGAGTCTCCTACGAGCAGTACTTC CASSGEGSGVSYEQYF
TRBJ2-5 TRBD1 TRBV19 NA TGTGCCAGTAGTACCCGGACAGGGGGCTTCGGGACCCAGTACTTC CASSTRTGGFGTQYF
TRBJ1-3 NA TRBV29-1 NA TGCAGCGTTGAAGGCAGGGCCTCTGGAAACACCATATATTTT CSVEGRASGNTIYF
TRBJ1-2 NA TRBV27 NA TGTGCCAGCAGTTTATCGTTGGCGGGAGGCTATGGCTACACCTTC CASSLSLAGGYGYTF
TRBJ2-3 TRBD1 TRBV29-1 NA TGCAGCGTTGAAGATCGAGGGACAGCGAGAACAGATACGCAGTATTTT CSVEDRGTARTDTQYF
TRBJ2-1 NA TRBV9 NA TGTGCCAGCAGCGGCGGCTTGAGACTAAGCAATGAGCAGTTCTTC CASSGGLRLSNEQFF
TRBJ1-1 NA TRBV7-8 NA TGTGCCAGCAGCCCGAGGCCGAAGAACACTGAAGCTTTCTTT CASSPRPKNTEAFF
TRBJ1-2 NA TRBV2 NA TGTGCCAGTTTAAGGGGCGAGGCTGGAGGCTACACCTTC CASLRGEAGGYTF
TRBJ2-4 TRBD2 TRBV7-2 NA TGTGCCAGCAGCTGGGGGGGGATCAAAAGCGACATTCAGTACTTC CASSWGGIKSDIQYF
TRBJ2-7 TRBD1 TRBV6-1 NA TGTGCCAGCAGTGAAATCCCCGGGGCCTCCGGGACAGGGGCCAACGAGCAGTACTTC CASSEIPGASGTGANEQYF
TRBJ2-7 TRBD1 TRBV10-3 NA TGTGCCATCCGTGGACAGGGGATGTACGAGCAGTACTTC CAIRGQGMYEQYF
TRBJ2-7 NA TRBV7-8 NA TGTGCCAGCAGCTCGCAGGGTCTTTTTTCCGAGCAGTACTTC CASSSQGLFSEQYF